The 29 T cell receptor beta chains below come from one sample, sequenced in a study of regulatory T cells in long-lasting Graves disease. Building of the TCR beta libraries involved iRepertoire HTBI primers and Arm-PCR of CDR3 regions. TCRdb recomputed calls from the multiplex PCR reads with MiXCR, one row per CDR3 protein. The sample comprises hundreds of thousands of distinct CDR3 sequences, 18% of which are singletons, and more than 35% rests with the top ten. The time point: newly diagnosed GD, antithyroid drugs for less than 3 months. RNA extracted from PBMCs served as the sequencing template. The material sequenced was peripheral blood mononuclear cells (PBMCs), taken at new diagnosis, from a patient treated with antithyroid drugs. The receptors originated from a female donor with Graves disease.

The sample holds many counts of this clonotype. The chain is built from TRBV2 and TRBJ2-3; tentatively, D is TRBD1 (6 bases). CDR3 length equals 14 residues. The germline gives CDR1 SNHLY, CDR2 FYNNEI. Trimming removed 6 bases at V and 0 bases at J, with 10 bases between. CDR3 in amino acids: CASRMDRSTDTQYF. Here the CDR3 DNA reads TGTGCCAGCAGGATGGACAGAAGCACAGATACGCAGTATTTT.

The sample holds many counts of this clonotype. The V and J genes are TRBV29-1 and TRBJ2-5; either TRBD1 or TRBD2 may fit D (5 bases each). Germline V CDR1 and CDR2: SQVTM, ANQGSEA. This CDR3 spans 12 amino acids. CDR3 protein: CSFGTVQETQYF. CDR3 sequence (DNA): TGCAGTTTTGGGACGGTACAAGAGACCCAGTACTTC. The full variable domain, with the rest looked up from reference TRBV29-1 and TRBJ2-5, is SAVISQKPSRDICQRGTSLTIQCQVDSQVTMMFWYRQQPGQSLTLIATANQGSEATYESGFVIDKFPISRPNLTFSTLTVSNMSPEDSSIYLCSFGTVQETQYFGPGTRLLVL.

This clonotype was recorded a few times. V gene TRBV5-4 combines with J gene TRBJ1-4; a possible D gene is TRBD1 (5 bases). Germline V CDR1 and CDR2: SGHNT, YYREEE (reference sequence). V was trimmed by 4 bases and J by 7 bases, leaving 23 bases between them. The CDR3 is made up of 17 amino acids. The CDR3 region is CASSPQGGAGSAEKLFF. The DNA of the CDR3 is TGTGCCAGCAGCCCCCAGGGAGGGGCGGGGTCCGCTGAAAAACTGTTTTTT.

As concerns this clonotype: This may be a read error, as it is one base from a much larger clone. The J gene is TRBJ2-1, the V gene TRBV27; weak D call: TRBD2 (7 bases). The germline CDR1 and CDR2 sequences are MNHEY and SMNVEV (reference sequence). The CDR3 contains 17 residues. Trimming left V 5 bases short and J 5 bases short, with 22 bases between. The CDR3: CASSETGRLAVNNEQFF. The CDR3 DNA is TGTGCCAGCAGTGAAACAGGGCGGCTAGCGGTCAACAATGAGCAGTTCTTC.

The V call is TRBV12-5, the J call TRBJ2-5; 12 bases match TRBD1. Per the germline V gene, CDR1 is LGHNT and CDR2 is FRNRAP. Trimming took 8 bases from V and 7 from J; bases not matched to a gene: 11. The CDR3 totals 15 residues. The CDR3 region has the DNA TGTGCTAGTTCAACCGGGACAGGGGGCACCGGGACCCAGTACTTC. It is translated as CASSTGTGGTGTQYF.

The chain combines TRBV7-9 with TRBJ1-2, with 7 bases aligning to TRBD1. The germline V gene encodes CDR1 SEHNR and CDR2 FQNEAQ (reference sequence). This CDR3 region has 14 residues. V dropped 2 bases and J dropped 7; count of bases not matched to a gene: 7. CDR3 sequence: CASSLQGEGSGYTF. DNA for the CDR3: TGTGCCAGCAGCTTACAGGGGGAGGGCTCTGGCTACACCTTC.

This clonotype was counted ten times or more. The chain recombines TRBV12-3 or TRBV12-4 with TRBJ2-7, with D possibly matching TRBD1 (6 bases). This CDR3 has 14 residues. Trimming removed 5 bases at V and 4 bases at J, with 15 bases between. CDR3 sequence: CASSLDLGAYEQYF. Here the CDR3 DNA reads TGTGCCAGCAGTCTGGACTTGGGGGCTTACGAGCAGTACTTC.

This clonotype was recorded many times. The genes are TRBV24-1 and TRBJ2-6; D is possibly TRBD1 or TRBD2 (5 bases each). Germline-derived CDR1 and CDR2 are KGHDR and SFDVKD. This CDR3 is built from 15 residues. Trimming cost V 9 bases and J 1 base, with 12 bases left between them. The CDR3 loop reads CATGGSSSGANVLTF. DNA of the CDR3: TGTGCCACCGGGGGATCATCTTCTGGGGCCAACGTCCTGACTTTC.

With respect to this clonotype: Since a much larger clone is just one base distant, this may be a read error. The chain recombines TRBV20-1 with TRBJ2-3; D gene unclear. In germline, CDR1 is DFQATT, CDR2 SNEGSKA (reference sequence). CDR3 size: 10 residues. The CDR3 nucleotides are TGCAGTGCTAAAATAGATACGCGGTATTTT. It encodes CSAKIDTRYF.

This clonotype has a count of ten or more. The rearrangement joins TRBV27 to TRBJ1-5; D possibly corresponds to TRBD1 (6 bases). CDR3 length equals 15 residues. Per the germline V gene, CDR1 is MNHEY and CDR2 is SMNVEV (reference sequence). V was pared by 8 bases and J by 3 bases, with 17 bases between. CDR3 nucleotides: TGTGCCAGCCGCCCGGGACAAGTACTCAATCAGCCCCAGCATTTT. This sequence encodes CASRPGQVLNQPQHF.

Ten or more counts support this clonotype. This chain uses TRBV20-1 with TRBJ2-7, with 8 bases lining up with TRBD2. This CDR3 spans 14 amino acids. CDR1 is DFQATT and CDR2 is SNEGSKA in the germline V gene (reference sequence). J gave up 4 bases and V 6 bases, and 11 bases lay outside the gene matches. CDR3 protein: CSATREGPVYEQYF. As DNA, the CDR3 is TGCAGTGCAACCCGGGAGGGGCCGGTGTACGAGCAGTACTTC.

This clonotype was counted many times. This chain uses TRBV6-1 with TRBJ2-3; TRBD2 aligns across 11 bases. The CDR3 is 15 residues long. The V and J ends lost 7 bases and 5 bases, in that order; junction bases with no gene match: 8. The germline V gene encodes CDR1 MNHNS and CDR2 SASEGT. For the CDR3, the DNA is TGTGCCAGCACCCCCCTCGGACTAGCGGGAGATACGCAGTATTTT. Protein sequence: CASTPLGLAGDTQYF.

The rearrangement joins TRBV5-4 to TRBJ2-1, with D possibly matching TRBD1 (6 bases). CDR1 is SGHNT, CDR2 YYREEE, per germline (reference sequence). The CDR3 covers 16 residues. V lost 4 bases to trimming and J lost 0 bases, with 14 bases between them. CDR3 amino acids: CASSDLSGVSYNEQFF. CDR3 DNA sequence: TGTGCCAGCAGCGACCTGTCAGGGGTCTCCTACAATGAGCAGTTCTTC.

The chain carries TRBV12-3 or TRBV12-4 and TRBJ1-1; TRBD1 might be the D (6 bases). The CDR3 length is 20 residues. Deletions cut 5 bases from V and 2 bases from J, with 30 bases between. The CDR3 loop reads CASSGSRTDAAGGPNTEAFF. CDR3 nucleotides: TGTGCCAGCAGTGGTTCAAGAACGGACGCAGCCGGGGGGCCAAACACTGAAGCTTTCTTT.

The J gene is TRBJ2-2, the V gene TRBV20-1; TRBD2 matches 7 bases. J lost 1 base, V lost 4 bases, and 9 bases had no gene match. The CDR3 contains 16 residues. Germline CDR1 DFQATT, CDR2 SNEGSKA (reference sequence). DNA of the CDR3: TGCAGTGCTAAGGGCAGCGGGAAGGGGAACACCGGGGAGCTGTTTTTT. It codes for CSAKGSGKGNTGELFF.

The sample holds many counts of this clonotype. This chain links TRBV6-2 or TRBV6-3 with TRBJ1-4; maybe TRBD1 (6 bases). V gave up 5 bases and J gave up 9 bases, with 19 bases separating them. CDR3 length: 15 amino acids. Germline V gene lookup returns CDR1 MNHEY and CDR2 SVGEGT. The CDR3: CASSTRSRRGQKLFF. CDR3 nucleotide sequence: TGTGCCAGCAGTACCAGATCCCGACGGGGGCAAAAACTGTTTTTT.

The chain is built from TRBV14 and TRBJ2-1, with TRBD2 matching 10 bases. V dropped 2 bases and J dropped 6; count of bases not matched to a gene: 4. The CDR3 loop spans 15 amino acids. Germline V gene data show CDR1 as SGHDN and CDR2 as FVKESK. This chain's CDR3 is CASSQFGTSVNEQFF. The CDR3 DNA follows: TGTGCCAGCAGCCAATTCGGGACTAGCGTCAATGAGCAGTTCTTC.

This clonotype has a single count. A junction end diverges from the germline sequence, so it may reflect a read error. The genes are TRBV2 and TRBJ1-5, with a weak D call TRBD1 (6 bases). Germline lookup yields CDR1 SNHLY and CDR2 FYNNEI. This CDR3 comprises 15 residues. CDR3 nucleotides: TGTGCCAGCGGCAGGATGGGGGGCGGGGATCAGCCCCAGCATTTC. Protein: CASGRMGGGDQPQHF.

This clonotype occurred a few times. The V and J genes are TRBV7-9 and TRBJ1-2, with D hard to call. Germline V gives CDR1 SEHNR, CDR2 FQNEAQ (reference sequence). There are 11 residues in the CDR3. With 5 bases removed from V and 7 bases from J, the gap between germline ends came to 8 bases. CDR3 bases: TGTGCCAGCAGCGGTGAATGTGGCTACACCTTC. Translated, it gives CASSGECGYTF.

This clonotype showed up many times. The rearrangement uses TRBV6-1 and TRBJ2-3; TRBD2 aligns across 11 bases. The CDR3 covers 17 residues. V was clipped by 6 bases and J by 1 base; unmatched bases: 9. In germline, CDR1 is MNHNS, CDR2 SASEGT. CDR3: CASSAFSGREGTDTQYF. The CDR3 coding sequence is TGTGCCAGCAGCGCCTTTAGCGGGAGGGAGGGCACAGATACGCAGTATTTT.

As regards this clonotype: The junction and the germline gene differ at one end; a read error may be behind it. In DNA, the CDR3 is TGCGCCAGCAGCCGTCTAGCGGGAGTCACAGATACGCAGTATTTT. Its translation: CASSRLAGVTDTQYF. This chain connects TRBV2 to TRBJ2-3; 10 bases are shared with TRBD2. Per the germline V gene, CDR1 is SNHLY and CDR2 is FYNNEI. The CDR3 runs 15 residues.

At least ten counts were recorded for this clonotype. The chain has TRBV2 and TRBJ1-5, with 7 bases identical to TRBD1. The J segment lost 5 bases and the V segment lost 5 bases, leaving 9 bases of the junction unmatched. Germline values: CDR1 SNHLY, CDR2 FYNNEI. This CDR3 has 15 residues. The CDR3 is CASSNRGSRDQPQHF. CDR3 nucleotides: TGTGCCAGCAGTAACAGGGGTTCGAGGGATCAGCCCCAGCATTTT.

Details on this clonotype: This sequence may be a read error, since a much larger clone differs from it by one base. This sequence joins TRBV11-3 and TRBJ2-3; D gene ambiguous. The V gene lost 7 bases and the J gene lost 6 bases, with 23 bases spanning the gap. Germline values: CDR1 SGHNT, CDR2 YENEEA. The length of the CDR3 is 16 residues. For the CDR3, the DNA is TGTGCCAGCAACTTCGATACAGAGCCTCGGGTGGATACGCAGTATTTT. Amino acid sequence: CASNFDTEPRVDTQYF.

This clonotype occurred many times. This chain links TRBV6-1 with TRBJ2-3; 8 nucleotides match TRBD2. CDR1 and CDR2 from the germline V gene are MNHNS and SASEGT. With 6 bases clipped from V and 4 bases from J, the junction kept 9 bases outside the gene matches. The CDR3 has 15 residues. CDR3 in amino acids: CASSAREARSDTQYF. CDR3 nucleotides: TGTGCCAGCAGCGCGCGGGAGGCCCGCTCAGATACGCAGTATTTT.

The sample holds many counts of this clonotype. CDR3 residues: CASIKTGQGNTIYF. The CDR3 region has the DNA TGTGCCAGTATCAAGACAGGACAAGGAAACACCATATATTTT. The gene calls are TRBV19 and TRBJ1-3, with D perhaps matching TRBD1 (6 bases). The CDR3 has 14 amino acids. V lost 7 bases, J lost 4 bases, and 14 bases lay in between. CDR1 is LNHDA, CDR2 SQIVND, per germline (reference sequence).

The chain uses TRBV28 and TRBJ2-7; D uncertain. The CDR3 is 15 amino acids. CDR1 is MDHEN and CDR2 is SYDVKM in the germline V gene. The V gene lost 4 bases and the J gene lost 4 bases, with 17 bases spanning the gap. The CDR3 here is CASSSTIFNGYEQYF. CDR3 coding DNA: TGTGCCAGCAGTTCGACCATCTTCAATGGGTACGAGCAGTACTTC.

This clonotype was recorded many times. The chain carries TRBV28 and TRBJ2-3; possibly TRBD1 or TRBD2 for D (5 bases each). CDR1 and CDR2 (germline): MDHEN, SYDVKM. The CDR3 is made up of 14 amino acids. The V gene lost 6 bases and the J gene lost 2 bases, with 12 bases spanning the gap. The CDR3 DNA is TGTGCCAGCAGCCTTAGGGACGACACAGATACGCAGTATTTT. Amino acids: CASSLRDDTDTQYF.

V and J are TRBV3-1 and TRBJ2-7, with TRBD2 as a possible D gene (5 bases). The germline CDR1 and CDR2 sequences are LGHDT and YNNKEL (reference sequence). The CDR3 is made up of 14 amino acids. Trimming stripped 0 bases from V and 7 bases from J, with 13 bases between. CDR3 loop: CASSQDSGTREQYF. As DNA, the CDR3 is TGTGCCAGCAGCCAAGATTCGGGAACGAGGGAGCAGTACTTC.

This clonotype was recorded a few times. The chain has TRBV20-1 and TRBJ2-1; 7 nucleotides line up with TRBD2. CDR1 is DFQATT, CDR2 SNEGSKA, per germline (reference sequence). The trim removed 4 bases at V and 6 bases at J, leaving 30 bases unmatched. CDR3 length: 21 amino acids. CDR3 in amino acids: CSAIPADSWGGWLGAGNEQFF. The CDR3 nucleotides are TGCAGTGCTATCCCCGCCGACTCGTGGGGGGGGTGGCTAGGGGCAGGCAATGAGCAGTTCTTC.